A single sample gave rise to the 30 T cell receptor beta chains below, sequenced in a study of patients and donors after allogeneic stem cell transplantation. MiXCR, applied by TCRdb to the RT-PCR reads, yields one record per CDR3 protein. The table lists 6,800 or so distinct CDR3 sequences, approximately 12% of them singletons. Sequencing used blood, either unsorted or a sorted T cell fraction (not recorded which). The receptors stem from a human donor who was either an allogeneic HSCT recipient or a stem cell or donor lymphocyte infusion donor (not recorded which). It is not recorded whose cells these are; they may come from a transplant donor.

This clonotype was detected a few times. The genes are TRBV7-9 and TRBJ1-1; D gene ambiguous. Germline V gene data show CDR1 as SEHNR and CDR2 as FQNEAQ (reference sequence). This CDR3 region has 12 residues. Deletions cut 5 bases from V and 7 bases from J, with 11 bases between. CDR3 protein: CASSRPGLEAFF. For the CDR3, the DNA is TGTGCCAGCAGCCGGCCCGGCCTTGAAGCTTTCTTT.

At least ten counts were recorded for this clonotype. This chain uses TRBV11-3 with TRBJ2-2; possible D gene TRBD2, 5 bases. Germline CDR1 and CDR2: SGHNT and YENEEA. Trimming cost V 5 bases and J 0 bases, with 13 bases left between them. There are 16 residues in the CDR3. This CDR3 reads CASSPGVDANTGELFF. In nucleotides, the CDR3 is TGTGCCAGCAGCCCCGGGGTCGACGCGAACACCGGGGAGCTGTTTTTT.

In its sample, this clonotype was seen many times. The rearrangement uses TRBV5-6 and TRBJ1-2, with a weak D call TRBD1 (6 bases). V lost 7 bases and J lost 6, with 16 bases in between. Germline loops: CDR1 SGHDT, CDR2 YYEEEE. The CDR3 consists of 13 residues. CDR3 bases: TGTGCCAGCCACAGGGACTTGATTCATGGCTACACCTTC. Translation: CASHRDLIHGYTF.

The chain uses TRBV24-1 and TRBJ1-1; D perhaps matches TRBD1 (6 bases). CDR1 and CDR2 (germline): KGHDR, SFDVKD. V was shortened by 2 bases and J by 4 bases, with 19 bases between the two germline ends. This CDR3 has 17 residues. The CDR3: CATSDSKSTGFGTEAFF. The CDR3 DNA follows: TGTGCCACCAGTGATTCAAAAAGTACAGGGTTCGGCACTGAAGCTTTCTTT.

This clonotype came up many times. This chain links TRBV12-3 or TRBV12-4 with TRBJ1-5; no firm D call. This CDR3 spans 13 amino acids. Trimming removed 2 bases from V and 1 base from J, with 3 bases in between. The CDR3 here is CASSLMSNQPQHF. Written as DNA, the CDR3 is TGTGCCAGCAGTTTAATGAGCAATCAGCCCCAGCATTTT.

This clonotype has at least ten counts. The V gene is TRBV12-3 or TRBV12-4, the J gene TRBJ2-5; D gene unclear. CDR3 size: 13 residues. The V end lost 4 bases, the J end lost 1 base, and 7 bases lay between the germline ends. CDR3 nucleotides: TGTGCCAGCAGTTCCGGGCCCCAAGAGACCCAGTACTTC. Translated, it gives CASSSGPQETQYF.

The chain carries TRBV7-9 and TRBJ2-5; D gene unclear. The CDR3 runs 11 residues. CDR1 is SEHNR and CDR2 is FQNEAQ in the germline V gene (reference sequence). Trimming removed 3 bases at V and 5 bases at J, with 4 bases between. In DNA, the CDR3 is TGTGCCAGCAGCTTTCGTGAGACCCAGTACTTC. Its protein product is CASSFRETQYF.

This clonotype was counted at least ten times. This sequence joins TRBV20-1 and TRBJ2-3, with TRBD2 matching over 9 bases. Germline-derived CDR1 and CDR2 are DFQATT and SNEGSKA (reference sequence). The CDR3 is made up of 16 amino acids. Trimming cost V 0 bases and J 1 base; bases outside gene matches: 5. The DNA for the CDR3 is TGCAGTGCTAGAGATTTGGCGGGGGGGGGCACAGATACGCAGTATTTT. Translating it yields CSARDLAGGGTDTQYF.

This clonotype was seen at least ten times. This CDR3 reads CASSSRDGRNTEAFF. Here the CDR3 DNA reads TGTGCCAGCAGCTCGCGGGATGGGCGGAACACTGAAGCTTTCTTT. The rearrangement links TRBV7-9 to TRBJ1-1; D remains ambiguous. Germline V lookup: CDR1 SEHNR, CDR2 FQNEAQ (reference sequence). The CDR3 is made up of 15 amino acids. V lost 4 bases and J lost 1, with 13 bases in between.

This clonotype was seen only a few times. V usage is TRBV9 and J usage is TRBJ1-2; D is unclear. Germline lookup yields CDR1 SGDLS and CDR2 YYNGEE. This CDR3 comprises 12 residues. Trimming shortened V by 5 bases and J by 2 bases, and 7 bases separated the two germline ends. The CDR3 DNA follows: TGTGCCAGCAGTAAGGTGAACTATGGCTACACCTTC. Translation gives CASSKVNYGYTF.

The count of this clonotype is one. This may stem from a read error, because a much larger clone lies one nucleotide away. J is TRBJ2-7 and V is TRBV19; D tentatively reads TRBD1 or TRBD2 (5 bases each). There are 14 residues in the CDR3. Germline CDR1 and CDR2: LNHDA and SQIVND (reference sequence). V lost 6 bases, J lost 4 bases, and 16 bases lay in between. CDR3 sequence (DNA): TGTGCCAGTAGCCTATCGGGACGAGAGTACGAGCAGTACTTC. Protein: CASSLSGREYEQYF.

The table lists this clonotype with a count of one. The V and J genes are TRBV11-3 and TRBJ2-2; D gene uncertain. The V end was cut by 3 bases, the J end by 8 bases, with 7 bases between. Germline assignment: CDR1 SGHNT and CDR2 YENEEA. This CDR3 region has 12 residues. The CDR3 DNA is TGTGCCAGCAGCTTCAGCGAGGGGGAGCTGTTTTTT. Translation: CASSFSEGELFF.

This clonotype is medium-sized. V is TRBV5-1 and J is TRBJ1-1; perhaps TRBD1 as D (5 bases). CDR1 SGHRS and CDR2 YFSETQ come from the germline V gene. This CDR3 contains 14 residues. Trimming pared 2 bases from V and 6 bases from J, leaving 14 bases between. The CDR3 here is CASSFPGRTPEAFF. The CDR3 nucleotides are TGCGCCAGCAGCTTTCCGGGACGGACCCCTGAAGCTTTCTTT. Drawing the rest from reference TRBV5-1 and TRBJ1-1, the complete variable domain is KAGVTQTPRYLIKTRGQQVTLSCSPISGHRSVSWYQQTPGQGLQFLFEYFSETQRNKGNFPGRFSGRQFSNSRSEMNVSTLELGDSALYLCASSFPGRTPEAFFGQGTRLTVV.

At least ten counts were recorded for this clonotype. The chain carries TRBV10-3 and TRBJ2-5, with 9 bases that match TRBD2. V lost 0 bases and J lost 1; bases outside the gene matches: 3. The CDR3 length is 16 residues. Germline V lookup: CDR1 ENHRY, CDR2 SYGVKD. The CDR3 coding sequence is TGTGCCATCAGTGAGTCGGGAGCGGGGGGCCAAGAGACCCAGTACTTC. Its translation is CAISESGAGGQETQYF.

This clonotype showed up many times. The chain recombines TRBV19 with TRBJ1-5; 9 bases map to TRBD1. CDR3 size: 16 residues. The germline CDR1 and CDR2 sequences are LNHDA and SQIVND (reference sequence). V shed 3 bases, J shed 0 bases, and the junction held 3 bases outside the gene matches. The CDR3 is CASSIQGQGSNQPQHF. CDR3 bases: TGTGCCAGTAGTATCCAGGGACAGGGTAGCAATCAGCCCCAGCATTTT.

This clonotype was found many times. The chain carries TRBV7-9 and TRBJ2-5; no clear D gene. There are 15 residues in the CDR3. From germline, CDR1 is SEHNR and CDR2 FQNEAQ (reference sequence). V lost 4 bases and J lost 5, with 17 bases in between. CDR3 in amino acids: CASSSGLVLGETQYF. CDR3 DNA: TGTGCCAGCAGCTCAGGCTTGGTTCTCGGGGAGACCCAGTACTTC.

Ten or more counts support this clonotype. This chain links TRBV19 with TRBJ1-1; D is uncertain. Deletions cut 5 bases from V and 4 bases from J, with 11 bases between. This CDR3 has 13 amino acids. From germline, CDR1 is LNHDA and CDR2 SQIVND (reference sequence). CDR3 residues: CASSSGLGTEAFF. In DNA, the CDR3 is TGTGCCAGTAGTTCGGGTCTGGGCACTGAAGCTTTCTTT.

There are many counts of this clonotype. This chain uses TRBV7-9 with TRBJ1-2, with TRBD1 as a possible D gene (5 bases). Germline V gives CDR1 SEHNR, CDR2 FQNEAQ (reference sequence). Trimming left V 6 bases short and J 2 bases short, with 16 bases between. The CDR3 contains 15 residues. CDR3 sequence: CASSLTATPNYGYTF. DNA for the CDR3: TGTGCCAGCAGTTTGACAGCAACCCCCAACTATGGCTACACCTTC.

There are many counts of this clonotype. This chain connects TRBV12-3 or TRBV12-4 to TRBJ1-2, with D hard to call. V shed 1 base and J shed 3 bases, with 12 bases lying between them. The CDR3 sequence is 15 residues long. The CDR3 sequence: CASSLGQRLDYGYTF. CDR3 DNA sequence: TGTGCCAGCAGTTTAGGGCAGCGGCTAGACTATGGCTACACCTTC.

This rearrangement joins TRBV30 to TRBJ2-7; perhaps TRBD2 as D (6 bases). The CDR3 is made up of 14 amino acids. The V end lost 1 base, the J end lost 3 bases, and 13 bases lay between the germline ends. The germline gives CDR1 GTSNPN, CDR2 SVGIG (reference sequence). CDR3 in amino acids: CAWSAELAGYEQYF. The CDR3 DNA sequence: TGTGCCTGGAGTGCGGAACTAGCCGGCTACGAGCAGTACTTC.

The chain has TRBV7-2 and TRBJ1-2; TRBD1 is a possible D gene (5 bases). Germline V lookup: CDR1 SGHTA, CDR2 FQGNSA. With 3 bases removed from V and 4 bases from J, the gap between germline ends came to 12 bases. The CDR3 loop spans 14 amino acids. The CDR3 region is CASSLAGRVYGYTF. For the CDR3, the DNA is TGTGCCAGCAGCTTGGCAGGGAGAGTCTATGGCTACACCTTC.

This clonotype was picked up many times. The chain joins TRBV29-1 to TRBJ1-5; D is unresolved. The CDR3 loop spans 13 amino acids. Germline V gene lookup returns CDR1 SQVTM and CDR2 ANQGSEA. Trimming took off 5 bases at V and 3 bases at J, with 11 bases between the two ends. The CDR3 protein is CSVRVGFNQPQHF. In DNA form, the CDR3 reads TGCAGCGTTAGGGTCGGCTTCAATCAGCCCCAGCATTTT.

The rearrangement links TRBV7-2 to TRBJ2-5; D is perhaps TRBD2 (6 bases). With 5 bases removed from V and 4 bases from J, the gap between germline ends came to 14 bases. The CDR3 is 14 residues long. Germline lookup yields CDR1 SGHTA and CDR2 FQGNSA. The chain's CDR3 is CASSLNLGGETQYF. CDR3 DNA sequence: TGTGCCAGCAGCCTAAACTTGGGGGGAGAGACCCAGTACTTC.

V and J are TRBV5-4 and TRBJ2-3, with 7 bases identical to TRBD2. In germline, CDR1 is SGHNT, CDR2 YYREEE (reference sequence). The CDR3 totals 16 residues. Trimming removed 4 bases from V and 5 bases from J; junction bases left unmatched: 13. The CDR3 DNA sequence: TGTGCCAGCAGCCGCTCTCCCCCGGGAGGTTTAGATACGCAGTATTTT. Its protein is CASSRSPPGGLDTQYF.

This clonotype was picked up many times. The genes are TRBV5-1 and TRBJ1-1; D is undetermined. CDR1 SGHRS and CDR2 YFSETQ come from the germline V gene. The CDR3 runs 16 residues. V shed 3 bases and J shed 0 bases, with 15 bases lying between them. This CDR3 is CASSSEAQRLNTEAFF. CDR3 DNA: TGCGCCAGCAGCTCCGAGGCACAGAGACTGAACACTGAAGCTTTCTTT.

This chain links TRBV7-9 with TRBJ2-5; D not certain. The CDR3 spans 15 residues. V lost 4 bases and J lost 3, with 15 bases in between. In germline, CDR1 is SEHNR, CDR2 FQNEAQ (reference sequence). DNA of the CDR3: TGTGCCAGCAGCTCACCTGACGGAGTGGAAGAGACCCAGTACTTC. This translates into CASSSPDGVEETQYF.

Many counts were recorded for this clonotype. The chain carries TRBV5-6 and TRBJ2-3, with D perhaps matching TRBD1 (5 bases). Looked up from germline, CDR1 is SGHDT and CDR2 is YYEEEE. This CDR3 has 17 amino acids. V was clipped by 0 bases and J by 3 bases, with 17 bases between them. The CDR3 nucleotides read TGTGCCAGCAGCTTGGAGATAGCTAGGGGAAAAACAGATACGCAGTATTTT. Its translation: CASSLEIARGKTDTQYF. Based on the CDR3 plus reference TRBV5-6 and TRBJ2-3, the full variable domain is DAGVTQSPTHLIKTRGQQVTLRCSPKSGHDTVSWYQQALGQGPQFIFQYYEEEERQRGNFPDRFSGHQFPNYSSELNVNALLLGDSALYLCASSLEIARGKTDTQYFGPGTRLTVL.

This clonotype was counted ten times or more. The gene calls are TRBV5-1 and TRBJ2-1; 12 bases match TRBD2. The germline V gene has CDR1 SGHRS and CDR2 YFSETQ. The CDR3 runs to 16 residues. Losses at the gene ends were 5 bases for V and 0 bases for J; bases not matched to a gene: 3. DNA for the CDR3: TGCGCCAGCAGGCTGACTAGCGGGGGCTCCTACAATGAGCAGTTCTTC. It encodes CASRLTSGGSYNEQFF.

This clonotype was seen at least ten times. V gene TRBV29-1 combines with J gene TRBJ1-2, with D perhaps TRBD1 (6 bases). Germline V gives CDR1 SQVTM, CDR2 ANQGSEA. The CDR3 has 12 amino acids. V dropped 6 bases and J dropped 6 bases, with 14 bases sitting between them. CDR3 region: CSVRTVRDGYTF. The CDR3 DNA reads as TGCAGCGTGCGGACAGTCAGGGATGGCTACACCTTC.

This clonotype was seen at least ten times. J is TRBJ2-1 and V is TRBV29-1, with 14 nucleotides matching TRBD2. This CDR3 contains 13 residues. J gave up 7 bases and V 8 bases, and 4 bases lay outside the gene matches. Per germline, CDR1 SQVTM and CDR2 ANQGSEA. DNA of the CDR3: TGCAGCCTAGGGACTAGCGGGAGAAATGAGCAGTTCTTC. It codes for CSLGTSGRNEQFF.